This passage covers 2 T cell receptor beta chains from one sample sequenced in a study of blood T cell repertoires in COVID-19 (dated by TCRdb to 2019 to 2021). Libraries were made using the immunoSEQ multiplex PCR assay. The table comes from immuneACCESS by way of TCRdb, which keeps in-frame sequences with V and J called. Part of the clones is missing from these tables; in studies checked, under half for an unresolved V gene and the rest for unknown reasons. In this sample the table shows tens of thousands of clones, around nine tenths of which occur a single time. The ten largest clones capture 4.8% of the sample. Sequences were obtained from peripheral blood. Receptors originate from a woman older than 75 with active COVID-19.

The chain recombines TRBV14 with TRBJ2-5; TRBD2 matches at 9 bases. Unmatched junction bases numbered 5, after V lost 1 base and J lost 2 bases. In germline, CDR1 is SGHDN, CDR2 FVKESK. This CDR3 has 16 residues. This CDR3 reads CASSQGWTSEQETQYF. DNA for the CDR3: TGTGCCAGCAGCCAAGGGTGGACTAGCGAGCAAGAGACCCAGTACTTC.

The CDR3: CASSILAGALGEQFF. CDR3 sequence (DNA): TGTGCCAGCAGCATACTAGCGGGAGCCCTAGGGGAGCAGTTCTTC. The chain combines TRBV16 with TRBJ2-1, with 11 nucleotides matching TRBD2. This CDR3 is built from 15 residues. Germline CDR1 reads KGHSY; CDR2 reads FQNENV. Germline trimming cut 5 bases from V and 10 bases from J; bases unmatched to any gene: 10.